The 2 T cell receptor beta chains presented below share a single source sample, sequenced in a study of T-cell reconstitution after alpha-beta-depleted transplantation in children. Molecular barcoding with unique molecular identifiers was used for the TCRbeta library. TCRdb reprocessed the PCR reads with MiXCR, giving one entry per CDR3 protein. Seen here are about 1,000,000 distinct CDR3 sequences, roughly 29% observed once, and the top ten hold about 28%. Sequencing was performed on PBMCs, mostly from graft donor cells, taken 360 days after TCRalphabeta/CD19-depleted stem cell transplant. The source is a boy younger than two who had a stem cell transplant for SCID, so the T cells may come from the graft donor.

CDR3 sequence (DNA): TGTGCCAGCAGTCAACAGAACCTTAACACAGATACGCAGTATTTT. This sequence encodes CASSQQNLNTDTQYF. This chain joins TRBV6-1 and TRBJ2-3; D is ambiguous. There are 15 residues in the CDR3. Germline lookup yields CDR1 MNHNS and CDR2 SASEGT. V was trimmed by 5 bases and J by 2 bases, leaving 14 bases between them.

The chain joins TRBV12-3 or TRBV12-4 to TRBJ2-1; 9 bases line up with TRBD2. V shed 7 bases and J 5 bases; nucleotides not matched to a gene: 15. This CDR3 comprises 17 residues. For the CDR3, the DNA is TGTGCCAGCACCACTTTAGGGGGGACTAGCATCAACAATGAGCAGTTCTTC. This translates into CASTTLGGTSINNEQFF.